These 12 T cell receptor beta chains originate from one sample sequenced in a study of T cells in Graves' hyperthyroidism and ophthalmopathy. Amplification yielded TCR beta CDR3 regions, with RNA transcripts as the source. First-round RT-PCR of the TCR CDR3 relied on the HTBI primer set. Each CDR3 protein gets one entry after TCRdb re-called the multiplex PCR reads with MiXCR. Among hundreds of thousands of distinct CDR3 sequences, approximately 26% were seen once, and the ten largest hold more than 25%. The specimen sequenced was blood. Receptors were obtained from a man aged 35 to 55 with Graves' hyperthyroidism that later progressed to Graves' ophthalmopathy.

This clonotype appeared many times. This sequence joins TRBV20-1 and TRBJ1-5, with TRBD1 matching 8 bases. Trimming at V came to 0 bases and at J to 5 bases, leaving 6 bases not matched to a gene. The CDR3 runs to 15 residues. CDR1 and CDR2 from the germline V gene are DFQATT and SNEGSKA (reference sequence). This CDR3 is CSARDLGRGHQPQHF. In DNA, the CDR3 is TGCAGTGCTAGAGACCTCGGCAGGGGGCATCAGCCCCAGCATTTT.

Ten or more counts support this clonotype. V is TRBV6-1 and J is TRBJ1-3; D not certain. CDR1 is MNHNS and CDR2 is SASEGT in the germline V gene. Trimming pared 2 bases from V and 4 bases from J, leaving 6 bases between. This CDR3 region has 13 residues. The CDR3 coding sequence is TGTGCCAGCAGTGAAAGGGTCGGAAACACCATATATTTT. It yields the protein CASSERVGNTIYF.

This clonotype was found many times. CDR3 loop: CASSLRTPNTGELFF. For the CDR3, the DNA is TGTGCCAGCAGCCTAAGGACACCTAACACCGGGGAGCTGTTTTTT. V is TRBV7-8 and J is TRBJ2-2; TRBD1 is a possible D gene (5 bases). V was shortened by 5 bases and J by 2 bases, with 12 bases between the two germline ends. CDR1 and CDR2 from the germline V gene are SGHVS and FQNEAQ. This CDR3 spans 15 amino acids.

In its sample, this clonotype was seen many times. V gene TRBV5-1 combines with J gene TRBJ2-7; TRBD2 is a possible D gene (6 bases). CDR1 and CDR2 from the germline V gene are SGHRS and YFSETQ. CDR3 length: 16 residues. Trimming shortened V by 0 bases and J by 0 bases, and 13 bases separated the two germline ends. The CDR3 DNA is TGCGCCAGCAGCTTGGTGGTGGGACTTACCTCCTACGAGCAGTACTTC. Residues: CASSLVVGLTSYEQYF.

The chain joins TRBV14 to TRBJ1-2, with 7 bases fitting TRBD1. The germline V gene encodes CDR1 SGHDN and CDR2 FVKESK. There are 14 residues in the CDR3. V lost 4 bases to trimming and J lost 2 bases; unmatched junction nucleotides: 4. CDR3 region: CASSPRQGNYGYTF. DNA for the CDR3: TGTGCCAGCAGCCCCCGACAGGGAAACTATGGCTACACCTTC.

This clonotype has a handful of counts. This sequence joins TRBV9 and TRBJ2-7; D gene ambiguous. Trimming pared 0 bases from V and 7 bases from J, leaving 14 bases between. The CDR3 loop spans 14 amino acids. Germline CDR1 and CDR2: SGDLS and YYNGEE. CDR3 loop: CASSVGPTGWEQYF. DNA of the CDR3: TGTGCCAGCAGCGTAGGTCCGACTGGCTGGGAGCAGTACTTC.

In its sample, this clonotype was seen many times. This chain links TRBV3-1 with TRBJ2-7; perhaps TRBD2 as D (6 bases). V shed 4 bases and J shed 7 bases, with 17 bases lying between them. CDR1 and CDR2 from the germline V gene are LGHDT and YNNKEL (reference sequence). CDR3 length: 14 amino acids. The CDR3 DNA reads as TGTGCCAGCAGCCGCCGGGACGGGGGATGGGAGCAGTACTTC. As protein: CASSRRDGGWEQYF.

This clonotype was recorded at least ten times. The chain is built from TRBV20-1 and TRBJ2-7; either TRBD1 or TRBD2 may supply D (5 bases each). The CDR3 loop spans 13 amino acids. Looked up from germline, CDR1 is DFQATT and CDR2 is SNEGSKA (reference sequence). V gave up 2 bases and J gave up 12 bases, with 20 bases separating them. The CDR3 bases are TGCAGTGCTAGAACTACCGGGACGCATTCTTGGTACTTC. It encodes CSARTTGTHSWYF.

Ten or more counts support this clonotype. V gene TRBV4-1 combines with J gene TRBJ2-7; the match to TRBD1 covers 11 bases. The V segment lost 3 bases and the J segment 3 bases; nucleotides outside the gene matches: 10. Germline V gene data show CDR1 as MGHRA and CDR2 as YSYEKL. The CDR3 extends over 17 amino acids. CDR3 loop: CASSQQEGTGGFYEQYF. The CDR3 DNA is TGCGCCAGCAGCCAGCAGGAGGGGACAGGGGGTTTCTACGAGCAGTACTTC.

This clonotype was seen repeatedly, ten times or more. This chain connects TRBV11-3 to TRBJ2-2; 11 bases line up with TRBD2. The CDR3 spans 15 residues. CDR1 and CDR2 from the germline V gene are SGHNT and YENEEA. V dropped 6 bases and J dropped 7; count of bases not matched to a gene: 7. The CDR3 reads CASSLAGGPVGELFF. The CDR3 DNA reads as TGTGCCAGCAGTCTAGCGGGAGGACCGGTCGGGGAGCTGTTTTTT.

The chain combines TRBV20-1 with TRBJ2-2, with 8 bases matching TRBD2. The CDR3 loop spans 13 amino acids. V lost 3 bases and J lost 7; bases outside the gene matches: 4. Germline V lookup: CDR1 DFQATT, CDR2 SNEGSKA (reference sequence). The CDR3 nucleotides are TGCAGTGCTAGCCGGGGGGGTATCGGGGAGCTGTTTTTT. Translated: CSASRGGIGELFF.

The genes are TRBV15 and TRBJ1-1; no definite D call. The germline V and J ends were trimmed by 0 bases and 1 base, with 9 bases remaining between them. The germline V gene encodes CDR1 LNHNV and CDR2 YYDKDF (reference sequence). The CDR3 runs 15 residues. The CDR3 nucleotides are TGTGCCACCAGCAGAGACCCCCAACCGAACACTGAAGCTTTCTTT. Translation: CATSRDPQPNTEAFF.